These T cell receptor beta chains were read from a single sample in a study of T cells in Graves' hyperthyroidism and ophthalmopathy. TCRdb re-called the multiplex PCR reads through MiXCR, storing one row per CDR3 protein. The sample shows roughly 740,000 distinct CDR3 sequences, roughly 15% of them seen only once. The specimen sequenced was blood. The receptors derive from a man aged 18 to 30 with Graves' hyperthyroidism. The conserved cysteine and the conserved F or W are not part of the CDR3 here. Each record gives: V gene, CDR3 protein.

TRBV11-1 ASSLTPTRTLDTQY
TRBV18 ASSPPTSGSWEQY
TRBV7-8 ASSFGVASGRAVTDTQY
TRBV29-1 SAGQDYEGQY
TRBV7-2 ASSPWGEGGAKTQY
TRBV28 ASSRPAGVPDTQY
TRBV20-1 SARPLSSGYEQY
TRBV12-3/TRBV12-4 ASRFGGGLTQETQY
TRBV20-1 SAPQADGSTDTQY
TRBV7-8 ASSLGALTGVIDEQF
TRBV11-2 ASSLLRGRYEQF
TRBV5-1 ASSTVGGRVISPLH
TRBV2 ASSDLGTEAF
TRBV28 ASSFTAGGNEQY
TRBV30 AWSVGSQLSSETQY
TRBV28 ASSFGPDRYYGYT
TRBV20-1 SARGLIAGNTDTQY
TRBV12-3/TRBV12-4 ASRRPGGYEQY
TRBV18 ASSPDRTTDTQY
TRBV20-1 SARDLDYTDTQY
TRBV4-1 ASSGAGGHFY
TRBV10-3 AISGGGQEAGELF
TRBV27 ASSWTRYYEQY
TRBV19 ASSKGSPPVETQY
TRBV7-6 ASSSPRAPDTQY
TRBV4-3 ASSQDSAGSSTDTQY
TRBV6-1 ASSRGTATQETQY
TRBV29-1 SVKSRLTDTQY
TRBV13 ASTEKPPGGGGYT
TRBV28 ASRTGEETQY
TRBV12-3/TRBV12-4 ASSNSRAGLNEQF
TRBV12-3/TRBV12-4 ASSRGQGAINEQF
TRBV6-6 ASSYGTGSNEQY
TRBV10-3 ATAGTTIYEQY
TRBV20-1 SARDWDRDQGSYNEQF
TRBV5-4 ASSQTGEGADTQY
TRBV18 ASSQSQGGGEQF
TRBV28 ASSLNRQY
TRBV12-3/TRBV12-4 ASNLSSRARYGYT
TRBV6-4 ASSDSGQPGEAF
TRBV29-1 SVVLAGDYEQY
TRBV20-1 SARRRGGYEQY
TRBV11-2 ASSLGRVLTDTQY